This entry is about one TCR beta chain. The length of the CDR3 is 20 residues. Trimming took 2 bases from V and 8 from J; bases not matched to a gene: 21. In germline, CDR1 is SNHLY, CDR2 FYNNEI. The data derive from a study of shared T cell receptors in the human thymus. Assay used: immunoSEQ multiplex PCR; TCRdb lists only in-frame clones, some missing. The table shows roughly 410,000 clones, with roughly 94% occurring only once. Material for sequencing was thymocytes. The receptor was derived from a human donor. This chain connects TRBV2 to TRBJ2-1; 10 bases map to TRBD2. CDR3: CASSERLALAGVLCTYEQFF. The DNA of the CDR3 is TGTGCCAGCAGTGAACGGTTGGCTCTAGCGGGAGTCCTATGCACTTATGAGCAGTTCTTC.